A single sample gave rise to the 28 T cell receptor beta chains below, sequenced in a study of Ad26.COV2.S vaccination and SARS-CoV-2 variants (TCRdb year 2021). Sample treatment or condition, as interpreted from the label and publication: around 19 received Ad26.COV2.S at low or high dose, single or two shots; 5 received placebo; per-sample allocation not given. Repertoires of vaccine and placebo recipients were sequenced from samples collected on day 63 after the first injection. Receptors were amplified or captured by the immunoSEQ multiplex PCR assay. Entries here come from immuneACCESS through TCRdb and include only in-frame sequences with V and J called. Some clones fail to appear in such tables; in the studies checked, an unresolved V gene covers under half of the shortfall, and the cause of the remainder is unknown. This sample is represented by about 420,000 clones; approximately 87% of them were singletons. The ten largest clonotypes hold 3.6% of the sample.

Here the sequenced sample was peripheral blood, taken in a trial of Ad26.COV2.S vaccine versus placebo. The receptors derive from a person aged 18-60 years who received the Ad26.COV2.S COVID-19 vaccine or a placebo.

V gene TRBV14 combines with J gene TRBJ1-3, with no clear D. Trimming took 1 base from V and 3 from J, leaving 4 bases between them. This CDR3 comprises 13 residues. The germline CDR1 and CDR2 sequences are SGHDN and FVKESK. DNA for the CDR3: TGTGCCAGCAGCCAAGTGATTGGAAACACCATATATTTT. It encodes CASSQVIGNTIYF.

This clone was seen only once. The chain is built from TRBV5-1 and TRBJ2-2, with 10 bases aligning to TRBD2. J lost 6 bases, V lost 0 bases, and 11 bases had no gene match. The CDR3 is 18 amino acids. CDR1 is SGHRS, CDR2 YFSETQ, per germline. CDR3 sequence: CASSLALAGGHLAGELFF. The CDR3 DNA follows: TGCGCCAGCAGCTTGGCGTTAGCGGGGGGCCACCTCGCCGGGGAGCTGTTTTTT.

The genes are TRBV3-1 (or the pseudogene TRBV3-2) and TRBJ2-7; 9 bases agree with TRBD1. This CDR3 comprises 15 residues. V shed 5 bases, J shed 6 bases, and the junction held 11 bases outside the gene matches. Germline V gives CDR1 LGHDT, CDR2 YNNKEL (reference sequence). The CDR3, as DNA: TGTGCCAGCAGCTCACCCGGGACAGGGACGCCCGAGCAGTACTTC. Translated: CASSSPGTGTPEQYF.

V is TRBV30 and J is TRBJ2-6; D is unclear. CDR3 length: 12 amino acids. Per the germline V gene, CDR1 is GTSNPN and CDR2 is SVGIG (reference sequence). Trimming removed 2 bases from V and 2 bases from J, with 1 base in between. The CDR3 coding sequence is TGTGCCTGGAGTACTGGGGCCAACGTCCTGACTTTC. The encoded protein is CAWSTGANVLTF. Complete variable domain (other parts from reference TRBV30 and TRBJ2-6): SQTIHQWPATLVQPVGSPLSLECTVEGTSNPNLYWYRQAAGRGLQLLFYSVGIGQISSEVPQNLSASRPQDRQFILSSKKLLLSDSGFYLCAWSTGANVLTFGAGSRLTVL.

This chain joins TRBV4-3 and TRBJ1-2; TRBD1 agrees at 10 bases. The germline V gene has CDR1 LGHNA and CDR2 YSLEER. J was trimmed by 8 bases and V by 3 bases; bases with no gene match: 6. This CDR3 has 14 residues. The CDR3 sequence: CASSQTGGPQGYTF. CDR3 nucleotides: TGCGCCAGCAGCCAGACAGGGGGCCCCCAGGGCTACACCTTC.

The chain joins TRBV6-6 to TRBJ2-1, with TRBD2 matching 7 bases. In germline, CDR1 is MNHNY, CDR2 SVGAGI (reference sequence). The CDR3 spans 16 residues. The J segment lost 4 bases and the V segment lost 2 bases, leaving 8 bases of the junction unmatched. This chain's CDR3 is CASSYLAGVSYNEQFF. CDR3 in DNA: TGTGCCAGCAGTTACCTCGCGGGGGTTTCTTACAATGAGCAGTTCTTC.

The rearrangement uses TRBV6-1 and TRBJ1-5, with D hard to call. CDR1 is MNHNS, CDR2 SASEGT, per germline. The CDR3 sequence is 17 residues long. With 2 bases removed from V and 2 bases from J, the gap between germline ends came to 16 bases. CDR3 nucleotide sequence: TGTGCCAGCAGTGAACGCAAATACCTCGGGGGCAATCAGCCCCAGCATTTT. Translating gives CASSERKYLGGNQPQHF.

The chain employs TRBV25-1 and TRBJ2-3; TRBD1 is a possible D gene (6 bases). The CDR3 runs to 17 residues. CDR1 is MGHDK and CDR2 is SYGVNS in the germline V gene. V was clipped by 0 bases and J by 0 bases, with 13 bases between them. The CDR3 sequence is CASSEYSTGISTDTQYF. The CDR3 nucleotides are TGTGCCAGCAGTGAATATTCTACAGGGATTAGCACAGATACGCAGTATTTT.

The J gene is TRBJ2-3, the V gene TRBV11-2, with D perhaps given as TRBD1 or TRBD2 (6 bases each). CDR3 length: 16 residues. The V and J ends lost 1 base and 0 bases respectively, with 11 bases between them. Germline values: CDR1 SGHAT, CDR2 FQNNGV. The CDR3 spells CASSLAGAGSTDTQYF. Written as DNA, the CDR3 is TGTGCCAGCAGCTTAGCGGGGGCCGGAAGCACAGATACGCAGTATTTT.

V is TRBV24-1 and J is TRBJ2-1; D is tentatively TRBD1 or TRBD2 (6 bases each). The CDR3 runs to 17 residues. Germline assignment: CDR1 KGHDR and CDR2 SFDVKD. Trimming pared 4 bases from V and 4 bases from J, leaving 19 bases between. The CDR3 loop reads CATSDPGGQGLYNEQFF. The CDR3 region has the DNA TGTGCCACCAGTGACCCTGGGGGGCAGGGGTTATACAATGAGCAGTTCTTC.

To note about this clone: Other DNA sequences in this specimen translate into the identical CDR3. The V gene is TRBV4-3, the J gene TRBJ2-7, with 8 bases identical to TRBD1. Trimming at V came to 0 bases and at J to 3 bases, leaving 4 bases not matched to a gene. The CDR3 loop spans 15 amino acids. The germline gives CDR1 LGHNA, CDR2 YSLEER. CDR3 in amino acids: CASSQDPGQDYEQYF. DNA of the CDR3: TGCGCCAGCAGCCAAGACCCGGGACAGGACTACGAGCAGTACTTC.

The chain carries TRBV7-2 and TRBJ1-5; D is ambiguous. The V gene's germline CDR1 is SGHTA and CDR2 FQGNSA. The CDR3 sequence is 13 residues long. V lost 3 bases to trimming and J lost 4 bases, with 7 bases between them. The CDR3 region is CASSFGINQPQHF. CDR3 nucleotides: TGTGCCAGCAGCTTCGGGATTAATCAGCCCCAGCATTTT.

Only a few counts were recorded for this clone. The chain recombines TRBV7-6 with TRBJ1-4; D not certain. V gave up 2 bases and J gave up 6 bases, with 10 bases separating them. The germline gives CDR1 SGHVS, CDR2 FNYEAQ. The CDR3 covers 14 residues. The CDR3: CASSLSFQHEKLFF. The CDR3 nucleotides read TGTGCCAGCAGCTTAAGTTTCCAGCATGAAAAACTGTTTTTT.

Only one count was recorded for this clone. The V call is TRBV10-1, the J call TRBJ2-1; 12 bases are a match to TRBD2. V was pared by 5 bases and J by 11 bases, with 4 bases of the junction left unmatched. The CDR3 has 13 residues. The germline V gene has CDR1 WNHNN and CDR2 SYGVQD (reference sequence). CDR3 protein: CASSTSGGSKQFF. The CDR3 nucleotides read TGCGCCAGCAGTACTAGCGGGGGGTCAAAGCAGTTCTTC.

The chain employs TRBV5-1 and TRBJ2-2; perhaps TRBD1 as D (6 bases). Trimming shortened V by 0 bases and J by 3 bases, and 12 bases separated the two germline ends. Germline assignment: CDR1 SGHRS and CDR2 YFSETQ. The CDR3 has 16 residues. The CDR3 DNA sequence: TGCGCCAGCAGCTTGGAAGCAGGGACATACACCGGGGAGCTGTTTTTT. This translates into CASSLEAGTYTGELFF.

This clone was observed once. The chain joins TRBV18 to TRBJ1-4, with D hard to call. The CDR3 consists of 13 residues. V was pared by 4 bases and J by 7 bases, with 10 bases between. In germline, CDR1 is KGHSH, CDR2 LQKENI. The CDR3 spells CASSRDSVEKLFF. CDR3 coding DNA: TGTGCCAGCTCACGTGATAGCGTTGAAAAACTGTTTTTT.

The chain is built from TRBV4-1 and TRBJ1-5; D not resolved. Germline-derived CDR1 and CDR2 are MGHRA and YSYEKL. The CDR3 runs 16 residues. The V and J ends lost 1 base and 6 bases respectively, with 16 bases between them. The CDR3 here is CASSQARERWRQPQHF. CDR3 in DNA: TGCGCCAGCAGCCAAGCCCGGGAGAGGTGGCGTCAGCCCCAGCATTTT.

This clone was counted once. This sequence joins TRBV7-2 and TRBJ1-5; D is unclear. Germline assignment: CDR1 SGHTA and CDR2 FQGNSA. Trimming removed 5 bases at V and 6 bases at J, with 8 bases between. The CDR3 sequence is 12 residues long. DNA of the CDR3: TGTGCCAGCAGCCCGACGTCTCAGCCCCAGCATTTT. Residues: CASSPTSQPQHF.

In the case of this clone: Other DNA sequences within the sample encode an identical CDR3. This rearrangement joins TRBV5-1 to TRBJ2-7, with 7 bases lining up with TRBD1. The V gene's germline CDR1 is SGHRS and CDR2 YFSETQ. The ends lost 4 bases at V and 3 bases at J; junction bases unmatched: 4. The CDR3 length is 13 residues. The chain's CDR3 is CASSLDRNYEQYF. CDR3 bases: TGCGCCAGCAGCCTGGACAGGAACTACGAGCAGTACTTC.

The V and J genes are TRBV7-5 and TRBJ2-3; the DNA was not used to check the table's D call, TRBD1. TRBV7-5 is assigned pseudogene status. CDR3 length: 16 amino acids. CDR3 sequence reads: CARSSRRTDNTDTQYF. DNA for the CDR3: TGTGCCAGAAGCTCCAGACGGACAGATAACACAGATACGCAGTATTTT.

The V and J genes are TRBV5-4 and TRBJ1-6, with D tentatively TRBD1 (6 bases). The CDR3 is 15 amino acids. Trimming removed 0 bases from V and 3 bases from J, with 7 bases in between. Germline V gene data show CDR1 as SGHNT and CDR2 as YYREEE (reference sequence). The CDR3 here is CASSLGRGYNSPLHF. The DNA for the CDR3 is TGTGCCAGCAGCTTGGGCAGGGGCTATAATTCACCCCTCCACTTT.

This clone has only one observation. This chain links TRBV5-4 with TRBJ2-7, with TRBD2 matching over 11 bases. CDR3 length: 14 amino acids. CDR1 SGHNT and CDR2 YYREEE come from the germline V gene (reference sequence). Trimming removed 4 bases from V and 4 bases from J; junction bases left unmatched: 4. CDR3 sequence: CASSPGLAVYEQYF. For the CDR3, the DNA is TGTGCCAGCAGCCCGGGACTAGCGGTTTACGAGCAGTACTTC.

The rearrangement joins TRBV7-3 to TRBJ2-4, with 7 bases matching TRBD1. The length of the CDR3 is 14 residues. V trimming: 4 bases; J trimming: 15 bases; junction bases outside the gene matches: 15. Germline V gives CDR1 SGHTA, CDR2 FQGTGA. In DNA form, the CDR3 reads TGTGCCAGCAGCTCCTCAGGCGACCCAGGGGGAAGGTACTTC. This sequence encodes CASSSSGDPGGRYF.

The chain employs TRBV5-1 and TRBJ2-6; 10 bases are a match to TRBD1. This CDR3 is built from 17 residues. Germline V gene lookup returns CDR1 SGHRS and CDR2 YFSETQ. Trimming removed 0 bases from V and 3 bases from J; junction bases left unmatched: 3. The DNA for the CDR3 is TGCGCCAGCAGCTTGGATGGACAGGGGGTTGGGGCCAACGTCCTGACTTTC. It specifies CASSLDGQGVGANVLTF.

The chain links TRBV11-2 to TRBJ2-1; 10 bases match TRBD2. Germline values: CDR1 SGHAT, CDR2 FQNNGV. V lost 5 bases and J lost 15; bases outside the gene matches: 13. The CDR3 runs to 14 residues. As DNA, the CDR3 is TGTGCCAGCAGCCCCGTCAGGACTAGCGGAAGTCCGTTCTTC. Translated, it gives CASSPVRTSGSPFF.

The chain couples TRBV6-5 to TRBJ1-2, with 12 positions matching TRBD1. Germline V gene data show CDR1 as MNHEY and CDR2 as SVGAGI. The CDR3 length is 15 residues. Germline trimming cut 6 bases from V and 0 bases from J; bases unmatched to any gene: 2. The CDR3 is CASRGQGASNYGYTF. The CDR3 coding sequence is TGTGCCAGCAGGGGACAGGGGGCTTCTAACTATGGCTACACCTTC.

The chain couples TRBV7-9 to TRBJ2-7; TRBD1 matches 11 bases. After removal of 8 bases from V and 3 bases from J, the junction contained 3 bases not matched to a gene. This CDR3 comprises 13 residues. Germline V lookup: CDR1 SEHNR, CDR2 FQNEAQ (reference sequence). CDR3 sequence reads: CASGQGAFYEQYF. The CDR3 DNA follows: TGTGCCAGCGGACAGGGGGCCTTCTACGAGCAGTACTTC.

The J gene is TRBJ2-3, the V gene TRBV28; TRBD1 matches 7 bases. The germline V gene has CDR1 MDHEN and CDR2 SYDVKM. V gave up 5 bases and J gave up 0 bases; unmatched junction bases: 5. The length of the CDR3 is 15 residues. The CDR3 nucleotides are TGTGCCAGCAGTCCTCAGGACAGGAGCACAGATACGCAGTATTTT. Translated: CASSPQDRSTDTQYF.